These 27 T cell receptor beta chains came from one sample sequenced in a study of shared clonotypes between healthy human individuals. Clones were sequenced by immunoSEQ multiplex PCR, and TCRdb holds only the in-frame ones, with some missing. The table has around 1.4 million clones, 98% seen once. Sequenced: naive CD4+ T cells sorted from blood. Subset in this sample: CD45RA+ positively selected. These TCRs come from a man younger than 45 in good health.

As DNA, the CDR3 is TGTGCCATCAGTGACCCCGCGGAGGGAGGATCCTACGAGCAGTACTTC. Amino acid sequence: CAISDPAEGGSYEQYF. This sequence joins TRBV10-3 and TRBJ2-7; possibly TRBD2 for D (6 bases). Trimming removed 3 bases at V and 1 base at J, with 16 bases between. Germline CDR1 and CDR2: ENHRY and SYGVKD. CDR3 size: 16 residues.

V and J are TRBV7-2 and TRBJ2-2, with D maybe TRBD1 (6 bases). Germline V gene sequence: CDR1 SGHTA, CDR2 FQGNSA. V was trimmed by 5 bases and J by 4 bases, leaving 14 bases between them. This CDR3 has 15 amino acids. This chain's CDR3 is CASSKVWGRTGELFF. CDR3 DNA sequence: TGTGCCAGCAGCAAAGTGTGGGGGCGCACCGGGGAGCTGTTTTTT.

The chain has TRBV19 and TRBJ1-1; the D is unclear. The CDR3 spans 13 residues. Trimming shortened V by 2 bases and J by 1 base, and 5 bases separated the two germline ends. Looked up from germline, CDR1 is LNHDA and CDR2 is SQIVND (reference sequence). The CDR3 coding sequence is TGTGCCAGTAGTATAACCCCGAACACTGAAGCTTTCTTT. It specifies CASSITPNTEAFF.

The chain joins TRBV9 to TRBJ2-5; D could derive from TRBD1 or TRBD2 (5 bases each). The V end lost 0 bases, the J end lost 0 bases, and 15 bases lay between the germline ends. The CDR3 is 17 amino acids. Germline-derived CDR1 and CDR2 are SGDLS and YYNGEE. The CDR3 DNA follows: TGTGCCAGCAGCGTAGGACCGGGACGGACGTACCAAGAGACCCAGTACTTC. Its translation: CASSVGPGRTYQETQYF.

This rearrangement joins TRBV6-5 to TRBJ2-7, with D possibly being TRBD2 (5 bases). CDR3 length: 15 amino acids. From germline, CDR1 is MNHEY and CDR2 SVGAGI. The V end was cut by 4 bases, the J end by 0 bases, with 13 bases between. CDR3 coding DNA: TGTGCCAGCAGTTGGAAGAGAGGGAGCTCCTACGAGCAGTACTTC. Translated, it gives CASSWKRGSSYEQYF.

The V and J genes are TRBV5-1 and TRBJ2-7; 7 bases are shared with TRBD1. The germline V gene encodes CDR1 SGHRS and CDR2 YFSETQ. The CDR3 totals 15 residues. J gave up 3 bases and V 0 bases, and 6 bases lay outside the gene matches. CDR3: CASSLGQGVNYEQYF. The CDR3 DNA is TGCGCCAGCAGCTTGGGACAGGGCGTTAACTACGAGCAGTACTTC.

The DNA of the CDR3 is TGTGCCAGCAGCTTAGCGCAGATGAGGGAGACCCAGTACTTC. Translation: CASSLAQMRETQYF. The chain is built from TRBV7-2 and TRBJ2-5; unclear D gene. Germline V gene data show CDR1 as SGHTA and CDR2 as FQGNSA. Trimming took 0 bases from V and 5 from J, leaving 10 bases between them. The CDR3 extends over 14 amino acids.

For this clone: This CDR3 is also generated by other DNA sequences in the sample. This chain joins TRBV28 and TRBJ2-7, with a tentative D call TRBD1 (6 bases). Germline V gives CDR1 MDHEN, CDR2 SYDVKM. The V and J ends lost 7 bases and 4 bases respectively, with 14 bases between them. This CDR3 contains 13 residues. CDR3 sequence reads: CASTLTQGYEQYF. DNA of the CDR3: TGTGCCAGCACCTTAACACAGGGTTACGAGCAGTACTTC.

The gene calls are TRBV5-4 and TRBJ2-3; 12 nucleotides agree with TRBD2. With V trimmed by 4 bases and J by 6 bases, 9 bases remained unmatched. The CDR3 totals 16 residues. Germline V gives CDR1 SGHNT, CDR2 YYREEE (reference sequence). The chain's CDR3 is CASSPRTSGALDTQYF. The CDR3 nucleotides read TGTGCCAGCAGCCCCAGGACTAGCGGGGCCTTGGATACGCAGTATTTT.

V gene TRBV2 combines with J gene TRBJ2-7; weak D call: TRBD1 (6 bases). Germline values: CDR1 SNHLY, CDR2 FYNNEI. The CDR3 runs to 14 residues. Trimming cost V 6 bases and J 2 bases, with 14 bases left between them. The CDR3 nucleotides read TGTGCCAGCAGAAGAAGGGGGACCACCTACGAGCAGTACTTC. It translates to CASRRRGTTYEQYF.

This chain joins TRBV7-2 and TRBJ2-1; 11 nucleotides align to TRBD2. CDR1 SGHTA and CDR2 FQGNSA come from the germline V gene. The CDR3 consists of 16 residues. Trimming removed 4 bases from V and 5 bases from J; junction bases left unmatched: 7. CDR3: CASSSNLAGGHNEQFF. CDR3 bases: TGTGCCAGCAGCTCCAACTTAGCGGGAGGGCACAATGAGCAGTTCTTC.

The V call is TRBV15, the J call TRBJ2-7; D unclear. The CDR3 runs 13 residues. Germline CDR1 is LNHNV and CDR2 is YYDKDF (reference sequence). V dropped 1 base and J dropped 2 bases, with 6 bases sitting between them. For the CDR3, the DNA is TGTGCCACCAGCAGAGTCGGCGCCTACGAGCAGTACTTC. Translation: CATSRVGAYEQYF.

The V call is TRBV6-1, the J call TRBJ2-5, with D perhaps TRBD2 (6 bases). The V end lost 8 bases, the J end lost 5 bases, and 15 bases lay between the germline ends. Germline values: CDR1 MNHNS, CDR2 SASEGT. CDR3 length: 13 residues. The CDR3 bases are TGTGCCAGCCCTGGCGGGACCCGGGAGACCCAGTACTTC. Protein product: CASPGGTRETQYF.

The J gene is TRBJ1-5, the V gene TRBV11-2; D gene uncertain. Germline CDR1 SGHAT, CDR2 FQNNGV. CDR3 length: 13 residues. V gave up 6 bases and J gave up 5 bases, with 11 bases separating them. The CDR3 region is CASSTSSDQPQHF. The CDR3, as DNA: TGTGCCAGCAGTACATCAAGTGATCAGCCCCAGCATTTT.

The rearrangement links TRBV7-2 to TRBJ2-1, with TRBD2 as a possible D gene (5 bases). Germline CDR1 SGHTA, CDR2 FQGNSA. The CDR3 loop spans 13 amino acids. The V gene lost 6 bases and the J gene lost 3 bases, with 9 bases spanning the gap. This chain's CDR3 is CASRLLVYNEQFF. The CDR3 nucleotides are TGTGCCAGCAGATTACTAGTCTACAATGAGCAGTTCTTC. Together with reference TRBV7-2 and TRBJ2-1, the CDR3 gives the full variable domain: GAGVSQSPSNKVTEKGKDVELRCDPISGHTALYWYRQSLGQGLEFLIYFQGNSAPDKSGLPSDRFSAERTGGSVSTLTIQRTQQEDSAVYLCASRLLVYNEQFFGPGTRLTVL.

The rearrangement joins TRBV6-6 to TRBJ1-5; 7 nucleotides align to TRBD1. The CDR3 totals 16 residues. V gave up 6 bases and J gave up 3 bases; unmatched junction bases: 11. From germline, CDR1 is MNHNY and CDR2 SVGAGI (reference sequence). The CDR3 nucleotides are TGTGCCAGCAGCCCCATGAGGGGGCCTATCAATCAGCCCCAGCATTTT. Translating gives CASSPMRGPINQPQHF.

CDR3 in amino acids: CASSLPGLGGYTF. CDR3 coding DNA: TGTGCCAGCAGCTTGCCAGGGTTAGGTGGCTACACCTTC. This sequence joins TRBV7-9 and TRBJ1-2; D is possibly TRBD1 (5 bases). This CDR3 comprises 13 residues. Trimming removed 3 bases at V and 7 bases at J, with 12 bases between. Per the germline V gene, CDR1 is SEHNR and CDR2 is FQNEAQ (reference sequence).

The genes are TRBV6-5 and TRBJ2-1, with TRBD2 identical over 11 bases. The CDR3 length is 16 residues. V trimming: 1 base; J trimming: 6 bases; junction bases outside the gene matches: 5. Looked up from germline, CDR1 is MNHEY and CDR2 is SVGAGI. The CDR3 DNA follows: TGTGCCAGCAGTTACTTCGGGACTAGCGGAACCAATGAGCAGTTCTTC. It yields the protein CASSYFGTSGTNEQFF.

The chain is built from TRBV5-1 and TRBJ2-1; the D is unclear. This CDR3 is 14 amino acids long. The V end was cut by 0 bases, the J end by 8 bases, with 12 bases between. Germline V CDR1 and CDR2: SGHRS, YFSETQ. Here the CDR3 DNA reads TGCGCCAGCAGCTTGGGGAGTATGGACGATGAGCAGTTCTTC. Residues: CASSLGSMDDEQFF.

The gene calls are TRBV9 and TRBJ2-2, with 12 bases that match TRBD2. In germline, CDR1 is SGDLS, CDR2 YYNGEE. The V gene end was trimmed by 0 bases and the J gene end by 6 bases; junction bases not matched to a gene: 3. The CDR3 has 16 residues. In DNA form, the CDR3 reads TGTGCCAGCAGCGTAGCTCTAGCGGGAGGGCCCGGGGAGCTGTTTTTT. This sequence encodes CASSVALAGGPGELFF.

The V call is TRBV28, the J call TRBJ1-5; unclear D gene. Germline loops: CDR1 MDHEN, CDR2 SYDVKM. The CDR3 is 12 residues long. The V end lost 4 bases, the J end lost 10 bases, and 11 bases lay between the germline ends. The DNA for the CDR3 is TGTGCCAGCAGTTCACCAGGATACCCCCAGCATTTT. It is translated as CASSSPGYPQHF.

The chain is built from TRBV5-4 and TRBJ1-1, with a tentative D call TRBD1 (5 bases). The ends were cut back, 2 bases at V and 1 base at J, with 15 bases in the middle. This CDR3 contains 16 residues. Germline assignment: CDR1 SGHNT and CDR2 YYREEE (reference sequence). The CDR3 spells CASSLDRHRQNTEAFF. The DNA for the CDR3 is TGTGCCAGCAGCTTAGACCGACACAGGCAGAACACTGAAGCTTTCTTT. The entire variable domain, with the rest obtained from reference TRBV5-4 and TRBJ1-1, is as follows: ETGVTQSPTHLIKTRGQQVTLRCSSQSGHNTVSWYQQALGQGPQFIFQYYREEENGRGNFPPRFSGLQFPNYSSELNVNALELDDSALYLCASSLDRHRQNTEAFFGQGTRLTVV.

The V gene is TRBV18, the J gene TRBJ1-5, with D perhaps matching TRBD1 (6 bases). V was clipped by 4 bases and J by 4 bases, with 11 bases between them. The germline V gene has CDR1 KGHSH and CDR2 LQKENI. The CDR3 has 14 residues. The CDR3, as DNA: TGTGCCAGCTCACAACAGGGTCGGAATCAGCCCCAGCATTTT. This encodes CASSQQGRNQPQHF.

The rearrangement links TRBV19 to TRBJ2-3; either TRBD1 or TRBD2 may supply D (6 bases each). From germline, CDR1 is LNHDA and CDR2 SQIVND (reference sequence). Trimming stripped 5 bases from V and 7 bases from J, with 19 bases between. This CDR3 is built from 15 residues. The CDR3 sequence is CASSSSVGGGYTQYF. The DNA for the CDR3 is TGTGCCAGTAGTTCCAGCGTGGGGGGCGGGTATACGCAGTATTTT. Variable domain in full (rest from reference TRBV19 and TRBJ2-3): DGGITQSPKYLFRKEGQNVTLSCEQNLNHDAMYWYRQDPGQGLRLIYYSQIVNDFQKGDIAEGYSVSREKKESFPLTVTSAQKNPTAFYLCASSSSVGGGYTQYFGPGTRLTVL.

The genes are TRBV11-2 and TRBJ2-7; TRBD2 is a possible D gene (6 bases). This CDR3 is built from 16 residues. Germline values: CDR1 SGHAT, CDR2 FQNNGV. Trimming took off 0 bases at V and 6 bases at J, with 18 bases between the two ends. The CDR3 DNA reads as TGTGCCAGCAGCTTAGATTTGGGGGAGGCTCTTCTCGAGCAGTACTTC. It translates to CASSLDLGEALLEQYF.

The rearrangement joins TRBV19 to TRBJ1-5; D possibly corresponds to TRBD1 (5 bases). Per germline, CDR1 LNHDA and CDR2 SQIVND (reference sequence). Trimming removed 1 base from V and 2 bases from J, with 12 bases in between. This CDR3 has 16 residues. The DNA for the CDR3 is TGTGCCAGTAGTATAGGGGACGGAAGAGGCAATCAGCCCCAGCATTTT. Translated: CASSIGDGRGNQPQHF.

The chain links TRBV6-1 to TRBJ2-7, with TRBD2 matching over 12 bases. Germline V gives CDR1 MNHNS, CDR2 SASEGT. Trimming cost V 6 bases and J 2 bases; bases outside gene matches: 2. This CDR3 region has 14 residues. The CDR3 nucleotides read TGTGCCAGCAGCCTAGCGGGAGGGCCCTACGAGCAGTACTTC. The encoded protein is CASSLAGGPYEQYF.